The T cell receptor beta chain under discussion was sequenced for a study of identical twins. Study-wide points: Conclusions came from cross-sectional statistical analysis, not from following the same donors.

Every donor was a healthy Caucasian. A universal primer site was incorporated via template switching, and the cDNA contained unique molecular identifiers. TCRdb independently ran MiXCR on the 5' RACE reads; one entry per CDR3 protein. The table includes about 530,000 distinct CDR3 sequences, roughly 15% detected once. This clonotype was seen only a few times. Antigen unknown. V shed 4 bases, J shed 4 bases, and the junction held 5 bases outside the gene matches. Germline CDR1 reads ENHRY; CDR2 reads SYGVKD. The CDR3 sequence is 14 residues long. This sample also appeared in a second study, on yellow fever vaccine responses in identical twins.

This TCR was sampled from a woman aged 18-29 years in good health. What was sequenced was CD4+ T cells sorted from blood. The rearrangement links TRBV10-3 to TRBJ2-7, with 9 bases lining up with TRBD2. In nucleotides, the CDR3 is TGTGCCATCAGTGCTGGACTAGCGAGTTACGAGCAGTACTTC. Translating it yields CAISAGLASYEQYF.